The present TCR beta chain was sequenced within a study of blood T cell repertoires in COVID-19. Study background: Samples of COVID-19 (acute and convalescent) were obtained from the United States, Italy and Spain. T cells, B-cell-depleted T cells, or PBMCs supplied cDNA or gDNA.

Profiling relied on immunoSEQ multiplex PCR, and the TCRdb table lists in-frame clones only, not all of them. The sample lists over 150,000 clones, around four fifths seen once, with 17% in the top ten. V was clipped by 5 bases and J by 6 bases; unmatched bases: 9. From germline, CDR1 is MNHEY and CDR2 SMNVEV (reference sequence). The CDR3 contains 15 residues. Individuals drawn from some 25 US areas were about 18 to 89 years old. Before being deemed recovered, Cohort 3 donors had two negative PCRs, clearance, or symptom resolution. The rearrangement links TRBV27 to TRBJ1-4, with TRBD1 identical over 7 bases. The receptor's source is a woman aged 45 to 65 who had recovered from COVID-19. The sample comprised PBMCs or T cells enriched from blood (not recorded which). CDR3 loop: CASSASGQWDEKLFF. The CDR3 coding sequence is TGTGCCAGCAGTGCCTCGGGACAGTGGGATGAAAAACTGTTTTTT.